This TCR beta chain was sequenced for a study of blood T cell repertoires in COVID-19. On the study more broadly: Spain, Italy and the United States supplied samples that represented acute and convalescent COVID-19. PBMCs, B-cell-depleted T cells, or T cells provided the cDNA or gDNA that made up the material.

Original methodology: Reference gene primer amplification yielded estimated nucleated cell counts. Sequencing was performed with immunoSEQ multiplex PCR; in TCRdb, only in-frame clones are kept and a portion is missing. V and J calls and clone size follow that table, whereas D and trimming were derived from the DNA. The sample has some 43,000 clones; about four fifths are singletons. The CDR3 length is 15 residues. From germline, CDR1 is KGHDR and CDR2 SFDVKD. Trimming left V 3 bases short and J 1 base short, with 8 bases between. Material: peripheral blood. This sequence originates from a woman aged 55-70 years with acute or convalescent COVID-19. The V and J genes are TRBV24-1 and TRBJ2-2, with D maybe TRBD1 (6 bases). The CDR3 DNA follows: TGTGCCACCAGTGATAGACAGGTGAACACCGGGGAGCTGTTTTTT. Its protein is CATSDRQVNTGELFF.